The text below deals with one TCR beta chain. The record originates from a study of response to subunit inactivated influenza vaccine. The CDR3 consists of 14 residues. Trimming took off 4 bases at V and 3 bases at J, with 12 bases between the two ends. Germline loops: CDR1 SEHNR, CDR2 FQNEAQ (reference sequence). From the RT-PCR reads, TCRdb called clonotypes with MiXCR, one entry per CDR3 protein. In the table there are about 540,000 distinct CDR3 sequences, approximately 24% of which are singletons. These data also formed part of another study, on T cells expressing NK-cell markers. This second study says: cDNA encoding TCR beta was synthesized via 5'RACE template switching incorporating UMIs. Where several donors were concerned, these clonotypes also led the CD3+CD56-NKG2C+ fraction.

Specimen: CD4+ T cells sorted from PBMCs, collected 11 to 12 days after vaccination. The chain couples TRBV7-9 to TRBJ1-1; no clear D. The receptor was derived from a man aged 45-65 years who received an inactivated influenza vaccine. CDR3 nucleotides: TGTGCCAGCAGCTCACCTACGCCATACACTGAAGCTTTCTTT. Translation gives CASSSPTPYTEAFF.